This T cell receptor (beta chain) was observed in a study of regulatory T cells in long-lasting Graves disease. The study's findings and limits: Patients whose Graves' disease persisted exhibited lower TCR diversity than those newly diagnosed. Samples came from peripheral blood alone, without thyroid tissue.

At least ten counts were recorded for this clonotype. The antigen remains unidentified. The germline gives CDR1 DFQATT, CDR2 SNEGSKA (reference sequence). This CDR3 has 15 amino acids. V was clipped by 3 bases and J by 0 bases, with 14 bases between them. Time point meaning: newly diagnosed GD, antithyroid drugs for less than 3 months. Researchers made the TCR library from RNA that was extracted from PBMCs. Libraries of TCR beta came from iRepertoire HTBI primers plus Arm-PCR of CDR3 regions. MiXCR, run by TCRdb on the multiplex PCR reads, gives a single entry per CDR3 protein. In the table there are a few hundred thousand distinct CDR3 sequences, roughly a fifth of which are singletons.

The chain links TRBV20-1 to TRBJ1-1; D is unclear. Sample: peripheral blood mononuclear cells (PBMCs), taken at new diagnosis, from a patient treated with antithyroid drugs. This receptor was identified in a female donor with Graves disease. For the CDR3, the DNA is TGCAGTGCTAGGGCGTCGGGTGACATGAACACTGAAGCTTTCTTT. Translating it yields CSARASGDMNTEAFF.